The T cell receptor beta chain described here comes from a study of a mutant IDH1 vaccine in newly diagnosed glioma. About the study: Onset of vaccination occurred 4-6 weeks following radiotherapy alone, or with temozolomide cycles. Most patients had received both radiotherapy and temozolomide, the prior options being radiotherapy, temozolomide, or both. General observations from the study: Pseudoprogression appeared unlinked to shifts in leading peripheral T cell clonotypes. Overall, around 93% of patients had vaccine-induced immune responses.

The CDR3 length is 13 residues. Trimming removed 4 bases at V and 2 bases at J, with 8 bases between. Profiling relied on immunoSEQ multiplex PCR, and the TCRdb table lists in-frame clones only, not all of them. The data show 50,000 to 60,000 clones, 90% to 95% seen once. As for time point: week 11, during vaccination. The investigators gave 300 ug of mutant IDH1 20-mer peptide in each vaccine dose, together with topical imiquimod. In regard to this clone: Its antigen is not identified.

The chain uses TRBV23-1 and TRBJ1-1, with D uncertain. TRBV23-1 is treated as an ORF (open reading frame) with a function not yet certain. The sequence derives from a man aged 50 to 59 with glioma. Sequencing used PBMCs, obtained from a glioma patient whose treatment included an IDH1 peptide vaccine. The CDR3 DNA reads as TGCGCCAGCAGTCCTACAGAAAACACTGAAGCTTTCTTT. Residues: CASSPTENTEAFF.